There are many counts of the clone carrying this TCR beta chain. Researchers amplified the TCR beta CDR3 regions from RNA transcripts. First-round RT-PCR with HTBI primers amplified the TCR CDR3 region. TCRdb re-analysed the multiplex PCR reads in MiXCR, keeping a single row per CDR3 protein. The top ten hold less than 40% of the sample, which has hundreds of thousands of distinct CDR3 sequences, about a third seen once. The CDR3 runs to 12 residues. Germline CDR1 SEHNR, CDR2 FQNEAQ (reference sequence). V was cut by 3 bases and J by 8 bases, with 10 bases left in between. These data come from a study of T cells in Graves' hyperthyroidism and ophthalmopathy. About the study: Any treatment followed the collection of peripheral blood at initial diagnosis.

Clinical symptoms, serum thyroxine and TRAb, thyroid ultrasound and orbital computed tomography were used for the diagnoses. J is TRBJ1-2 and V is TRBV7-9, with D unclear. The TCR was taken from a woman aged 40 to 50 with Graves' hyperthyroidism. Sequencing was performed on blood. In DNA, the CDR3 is TGTGCCAGCAGCTTTTGGATGGGCGGCTACACCTTC. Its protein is CASSFWMGGYTF.